The 25 T cell receptor beta chains listed next were all sequenced from one sample in a study of a mutant IDH1 vaccine in newly diagnosed glioma. The time point denotes: baseline, week 1 (first vaccination visit). Treatment: pre-vaccination baseline after standard-of-care therapy. TCRdb's table, derived via immunoSEQ multiplex PCR, lists solely in-frame clones and lacks some. Found here are about 34,000 clones, 60% to 85% of them singletons; the top ten hold 9% to 10%. The sequenced sample was peripheral blood mononuclear cells (PBMCs), obtained from a glioma patient treated with radiotherapy, temozolomide or both. Receptors were obtained from a man aged 50 to 59 with glioma. Some clones in this sample may be carry-over from other donors' samples.

The chain is built from TRBV18 and TRBJ1-5; D is undetermined. This CDR3 is built from 14 residues. V was clipped by 1 base and J by 1 base, with 5 bases between them. Germline loops: CDR1 KGHSH, CDR2 LQKENI. DNA for the CDR3: TGTGCCAGCTCACCACAGGGAAGCAATCAGCCCCAGCATTTT. Residues: CASSPQGSNQPQHF.

The chain joins TRBV7-2 to TRBJ2-7; 11 bases are shared with TRBD2. CDR3 length: 15 residues. Germline V gene lookup returns CDR1 SGHTA and CDR2 FQGNSA. V shed 5 bases, J shed 6 bases, and the junction held 9 bases outside the gene matches. The CDR3 region is CASSSFSGREGEQYF. The CDR3, as DNA: TGTGCCAGCAGCAGCTTTAGCGGGAGGGAGGGCGAGCAGTACTTC.

The V call is TRBV5-1, the J call TRBJ1-4, with 10 nucleotides matching TRBD1. V was pared by 1 base and J by 7 bases, with 4 bases of the junction left unmatched. This CDR3 has 15 residues. CDR1 and CDR2 (germline): SGHRS, YFSETQ. The CDR3 nucleotides are TGCGCCAGCAGCTTGCTGGGACAGGGGAGTGAAAAACTGTTTTTT. This translates into CASSLLGQGSEKLFF.

The genes are TRBV6-1 and TRBJ1-6; maybe TRBD1 (5 bases). Germline V gene data show CDR1 as MNHNS and CDR2 as SASEGT. V was shortened by 2 bases and J by 13 bases, with 18 bases between the two germline ends. The CDR3 has 15 amino acids. CDR3 loop: CASSETGGKSAPLHF. The DNA for the CDR3 is TGTGCCAGCAGTGAAACGGGGGGGAAGTCTGCGCCCCTCCACTTT.

V is TRBV9 and J is TRBJ1-1; D remains unclear. V was cut by 0 bases and J by 1 base, with 7 bases left in between. This CDR3 has 14 amino acids. Germline V gene sequence: CDR1 SGDLS, CDR2 YYNGEE. The CDR3 DNA reads as TGTGCCAGCAGCGTAGACGTCGGGAACACTGAAGCTTTCTTT. Encoded protein: CASSVDVGNTEAFF.

This clone occurred a few times. The DNA of the CDR3 is TGTGCCAGTAGCGCAGTTTCTTTGCCCCAGCATTTT. Protein product: CASSAVSLPQHF. The rearrangement joins TRBV19 to TRBJ1-5; D unresolved. V dropped 6 bases and J dropped 9 bases, with 12 bases sitting between them. Germline values: CDR1 LNHDA, CDR2 SQIVND (reference sequence). The CDR3 consists of 12 residues.

The V and J genes are TRBV4-1 and TRBJ2-5; D gene unclear. The CDR3 length is 14 residues. The V and J ends lost 1 base and 2 bases respectively, with 8 bases between them. CDR1 and CDR2 from the germline V gene are MGHRA and YSYEKL. The DNA of the CDR3 is TGCGCCAGCAGCCAAGTTGTCCAGCAAGAGACCCAGTACTTC. Protein product: CASSQVVQQETQYF.

The V call is TRBV6-6, the J call TRBJ2-4; TRBD2 matches at 7 bases. CDR3 length: 14 residues. J gave up 5 bases and V 6 bases, and 7 bases lay outside the gene matches. Looked up from germline, CDR1 is MNHNY and CDR2 is SVGAGI (reference sequence). The CDR3 DNA is TGTGCCAGCAGCCGGGGAGGGTGGGAAAACATTCAGTACTTC. Protein product: CASSRGGWENIQYF.

The chain combines TRBV10-2 with TRBJ1-6, with D perhaps TRBD1 (5 bases). V lost 11 bases and J lost 7, with 18 bases in between. The length of the CDR3 is 14 residues. Germline lookup yields CDR1 WSHSY and CDR2 SAAADI. CDR3 amino acids: CAPSQGRRNSPLHF. CDR3 bases: TGCGCCCCAAGTCAGGGTAGGCGGAATTCACCCCTCCACTTT.

V gene TRBV5-4 combines with J gene TRBJ1-2; D is unclear. V was clipped by 0 bases and J by 5 bases, with 5 bases between them. This CDR3 has 12 amino acids. Germline-derived CDR1 and CDR2 are SGHNT and YYREEE (reference sequence). CDR3 sequence: CASSLDGYGYTF. Here the CDR3 DNA reads TGTGCCAGCAGCTTGGATGGATATGGCTACACCTTC.

This clone has more than one count but fewer than ten. The rearrangement joins TRBV5-4 to TRBJ1-2, with D uncertain. V was pared by 6 bases and J by 1 base, with 10 bases between. This CDR3 is built from 13 residues. CDR1 and CDR2 (germline): SGHNT, YYREEE (reference sequence). The CDR3 loop reads CASTLPDNYGYTF. The CDR3, as DNA: TGTGCCAGCACCCTGCCGGATAACTATGGCTACACCTTC.

CDR3 nucleotide sequence: TGTGCCAGCAGCATATCCGGGACAGGCCTCCAAGAGACCCAGTACTTC. Translating it yields CASSISGTGLQETQYF. J is TRBJ2-5 and V is TRBV7-7, with 8 bases identical to TRBD1. The CDR3 has 16 amino acids. Germline V gene sequence: CDR1 SSHAT, CDR2 FNYEAQ (reference sequence). Trimming removed 5 bases from V and 1 base from J; junction bases left unmatched: 9.

The chain recombines TRBV15 with TRBJ2-3; 8 nucleotides line up with TRBD1. Germline V CDR1 and CDR2: LNHNV, YYDKDF (reference sequence). The CDR3 covers 15 residues. Trimming removed 2 bases from V and 2 bases from J; junction bases left unmatched: 3. Here the CDR3 reads CATSRNRGATDTQYF. DNA of the CDR3: TGTGCCACCAGCAGAAACAGGGGGGCCACAGATACGCAGTATTTT.

The chain combines TRBV6-6 with TRBJ2-7, with D maybe TRBD1 (5 bases). Germline CDR1 reads MNHNY; CDR2 reads SVGAGI (reference sequence). V gave up 2 bases and J gave up 5 bases, with 16 bases separating them. The CDR3 covers 15 residues. The CDR3 spells CASSYRRAGQDEQYF. For the CDR3, the DNA is TGTGCCAGCAGTTACCGTCGAGCAGGGCAGGACGAGCAGTACTTC.

The V and J genes are TRBV19 and TRBJ2-7, with a possible D match to TRBD2 (6 bases). This CDR3 contains 16 residues. The germline V gene encodes CDR1 LNHDA and CDR2 SQIVND (reference sequence). With 3 bases removed from V and 3 bases from J, the gap between germline ends came to 18 bases. Written as DNA, the CDR3 is TGTGCCAGTAGTATTGGGTCGGGAGACTATCTCTACGAGCAGTACTTC. It codes for CASSIGSGDYLYEQYF.

CDR3 in amino acids: CASKQGGTDISGNTIYF. The CDR3 DNA reads TGTGCCAGCAAACAGGGAGGGACTGATATCTCTGGAAACACCATATATTTT. The rearrangement uses TRBV5-5 and TRBJ1-3; D is perhaps TRBD1 (6 bases). Trimming cost V 6 bases and J 0 bases, with 19 bases left between them. This CDR3 comprises 17 residues. Germline CDR1 is SGHKS and CDR2 is YYEKEE (reference sequence).

The genes are TRBV10-2 and TRBJ2-2; 8 bases are a match to TRBD2. J was trimmed by 6 bases and V by 3 bases; bases with no gene match: 6. In germline, CDR1 is WSHSY, CDR2 SAAADI. The CDR3 spans 15 residues. The CDR3 reads CASSDPGGAPGELFF. In DNA, the CDR3 is TGCGCCAGCAGTGATCCGGGGGGGGCCCCCGGGGAGCTGTTTTTT.

The chain carries TRBV7-2 and TRBJ1-2, with D possibly matching TRBD1 (5 bases). CDR3 size: 15 residues. Trimming took 1 base from V and 7 from J, leaving 16 bases between them. Looked up from germline, CDR1 is SGHTA and CDR2 is FQGNSA. CDR3 residues: CASSLERQGLRGYTF. CDR3 sequence (DNA): TGTGCCAGCAGCTTAGAGCGCCAGGGATTACGTGGCTACACCTTC.

This sequence joins TRBV27 and TRBJ2-7; TRBD1 matches at 8 bases. Germline V gene lookup returns CDR1 MNHEY and CDR2 SMNVEV (reference sequence). V shed 6 bases, J shed 4 bases, and the junction held 11 bases outside the gene matches. This CDR3 spans 15 amino acids. CDR3 protein: CASSSPGTGRYEQYF. CDR3 bases: TGTGCCAGCAGCTCACCCGGGACAGGACGATACGAGCAGTACTTC.

This rearrangement joins TRBV9 to TRBJ2-6; D uncertain. Between the trimmed V and J ends, which lost 3 bases and 3 bases, there was a span of 4 bases. This CDR3 is built from 13 residues. Germline CDR1 reads SGDLS; CDR2 reads YYNGEE. The CDR3 sequence: CASSGVGANVLTF. The CDR3 DNA follows: TGTGCCAGCAGCGGTGTTGGGGCCAACGTCCTGACTTTC.

DNA for the CDR3: TGTGCCAGCAGTGAAGCAGCCTCGACCGGGGAGCTGTTTTTT. Translation gives CASSEAASTGELFF. V usage is TRBV6-1 and J usage is TRBJ2-2; D unclear. Per germline, CDR1 MNHNS and CDR2 SASEGT. Trimming shortened V by 0 bases and J by 5 bases, and 7 bases separated the two germline ends. The CDR3 sequence is 14 residues long.

The chain employs TRBV18 and TRBJ2-3, with D perhaps TRBD2 (5 bases). CDR1 and CDR2 (germline): KGHSH, LQKENI. The CDR3 is 12 residues long. Trimming pared 2 bases from V and 5 bases from J, leaving 5 bases between. This CDR3 is CASSPGRDTQYF. CDR3 DNA: TGTGCCAGCTCACCAGGGAGAGATACGCAGTATTTT.

The chain employs TRBV6-5 and TRBJ2-6, with D unresolved. Germline lookup yields CDR1 MNHEY and CDR2 SVGAGI. Between the trimmed V and J ends, which lost 6 bases and 0 bases, there was a span of 6 bases. The CDR3 has 14 amino acids. In DNA, the CDR3 is TGTGCCAGCAGCCCCCTCTCTGGGGCCAACGTCCTGACTTTC. It is translated as CASSPLSGANVLTF.

The rearrangement links TRBV7-2 to TRBJ1-3; D gene ambiguous. The CDR3 sequence is 16 residues long. Germline V gene lookup returns CDR1 SGHTA and CDR2 FQGNSA. V lost 5 bases and J 0 bases, leaving 14 bases between the germline ends. The CDR3 nucleotides read TGTGCCAGCAGCCCCCGGGCCGTGAGCTCTGGAAACACCATATATTTT. It specifies CASSPRAVSSGNTIYF.

CDR3 DNA: TGCGCCAGCAGCGTCGGACTAGCGGGCCTCTCCTACGAGCAGTACTTC. It codes for CASSVGLAGLSYEQYF. This sequence joins TRBV5-1 and TRBJ2-7; 11 nucleotides match TRBD2. V was pared by 4 bases and J by 0 bases, with 6 bases of the junction left unmatched. CDR1 and CDR2 from the germline V gene are SGHRS and YFSETQ. CDR3 length: 16 amino acids.